Sequencing of this T cell receptor (beta chain) was carried out in a study of blood T cell repertoires in COVID-19. Background on the study: Material from acute and convalescent COVID-19 was sourced from the United States, Italy and Spain. The analysed material was cDNA or gDNA that came from T cells, B-cell-depleted T cells, or PBMCs.

Germline assignment: CDR1 LNHDA and CDR2 SQIVND (reference sequence). Trimming took off 4 bases at V and 0 bases at J, with 12 bases between the two ends. The CDR3 totals 16 residues. Study processing details: Reference gene primer amplification gave nucleated cell count estimates. Only in-frame clones appear in the TCRdb table, and some are missing; sequencing was by immunoSEQ multiplex PCR. V, J and clone size are those of that table, while D and trimming were read from the DNA. The table includes over 75,000 clones, around 81% detected once. The rearrangement links TRBV19 to TRBJ1-4; D might be TRBD1 (6 bases). Source material: peripheral blood. The sequence was obtained from a man aged 45-65 years who had recovered from COVID-19. CDR3 residues: CASSSRTAATNEKLFF. The DNA for the CDR3 is TGTGCCAGTAGTAGCCGGACAGCAGCAACTAATGAAAAACTGTTTTTT.